The 22 T cell receptor beta chains below all came from one sample that was sequenced in a study of blood T cell repertoires in COVID-19. Clones were read by immunoSEQ multiplex PCR, and TCRdb kept only the in-frame ones, dropping some. The profile covers around 190,000 clones, with 82% appearing a single time and less than 9.5% taken by the ten largest. The sequenced material came from peripheral blood. Source of these receptors: a woman aged 55 to 70 with COVID-19, enrolled during active disease.

CDR3 sequence (DNA): TGTGCCAGCAGCCAAGATCTCCAGGGGGCCGAGCAGTACTTC. Amino acids: CASSQDLQGAEQYF. The rearrangement joins TRBV14 to TRBJ2-7; 8 nucleotides match TRBD1. Germline CDR1 and CDR2: SGHDN and FVKESK. The V and J ends lost 0 bases and 6 bases, in that order; junction bases with no gene match: 4. The CDR3 extends over 14 amino acids.

The chain recombines TRBV14 with TRBJ1-1; no definite D call. Per germline, CDR1 SGHDN and CDR2 FVKESK. V shed 2 bases and J shed 0 bases, with 13 bases lying between them. This CDR3 has 16 residues. CDR3 DNA sequence: TGTGCCAGCAGCCAATGGTCGGTGCTTATGAACACTGAAGCTTTCTTT. Translating gives CASSQWSVLMNTEAFF.

The gene calls are TRBV5-1 and TRBJ2-3; tentatively, D is TRBD2 (5 bases). V lost 3 bases, J lost 3 bases, and 11 bases lay in between. Germline lookup yields CDR1 SGHRS and CDR2 YFSETQ. The CDR3 has 14 amino acids. The CDR3 region is CASSSDFFTDTQYF. The CDR3 region has the DNA TGCGCCAGCAGCTCGGACTTTTTTACAGATACGCAGTATTTT.

V usage is TRBV28 and J usage is TRBJ1-1; D remains ambiguous. This CDR3 has 14 residues. The germline V gene encodes CDR1 MDHEN and CDR2 SYDVKM. V dropped 3 bases and J dropped 8 bases, with 16 bases sitting between them. As DNA, the CDR3 is TGTGCCAGCAGTTTCGGTTTGGGGAGAGGGGAAGCTTTCTTT. As protein: CASSFGLGRGEAFF.

The genes are TRBV27 and TRBJ2-5, with 9 bases matching TRBD1. V shed 6 bases and J 6 bases; nucleotides not matched to a gene: 5. Germline CDR1 reads MNHEY; CDR2 reads SMNVEV (reference sequence). This CDR3 comprises 13 residues. CDR3: CASSHGQGQTQYF. The CDR3 DNA reads as TGTGCCAGCAGCCATGGACAGGGGCAGACCCAGTACTTC.

The chain uses TRBV6-6 and TRBJ1-5, with a tentative D call TRBD1 (5 bases). Germline assignment: CDR1 MNHNY and CDR2 SVGAGI (reference sequence). Trimming took off 7 bases at V and 3 bases at J, with 16 bases between the two ends. The CDR3 spans 15 residues. The CDR3 region has the DNA TGTGCCAGCACCCCGGAAGGGGCCGACAATCAGCCCCAGCATTTT. Translating it yields CASTPEGADNQPQHF.

The chain joins TRBV9 to TRBJ1-5; the D gene is possibly TRBD1 (6 bases). Germline CDR1 is SGDLS and CDR2 is YYNGEE. The CDR3 spans 13 residues. Trimming took 3 bases from V and 7 from J, leaving 11 bases between them. The CDR3 here is CASSAGQSQPQHF. CDR3 DNA: TGTGCCAGCAGCGCAGGACAGTCCCAGCCCCAGCATTTT.

V and J are TRBV11-2 and TRBJ2-2; TRBD2 aligns across 10 bases. V shed 5 bases, J shed 7 bases, and the junction held 10 bases outside the gene matches. The CDR3 sequence is 16 residues long. CDR1 is SGHAT, CDR2 FQNNGV, per germline. CDR3 DNA sequence: TGTGCCAGCAGCCCCTCGGTCGCTAGCGGGGGCGGGGAGCTGTTTTTT. Its translation is CASSPSVASGGGELFF.

This clone was counted between two and nine times. V is TRBV5-4 and J is TRBJ2-2; maybe TRBD1 (7 bases). The germline V gene has CDR1 SGHNT and CDR2 YYREEE (reference sequence). The CDR3 spans 15 residues. The germline V and J ends were trimmed by 4 bases and 0 bases, with 10 bases remaining between them. The CDR3 sequence: CASSQGGSNTGELFF. DNA for the CDR3: TGTGCCAGCAGCCAGGGGGGTTCGAACACCGGGGAGCTGTTTTTT.

The chain recombines TRBV6-1 with TRBJ2-7; TRBD1 agrees at 9 bases. Germline V gene data show CDR1 as MNHNS and CDR2 as SASEGT. The trim removed 1 base at V and 3 bases at J, leaving 1 base unmatched. CDR3 length equals 14 residues. CDR3 loop: CASSEGQGVYEQYV. The CDR3 DNA reads TGTGCCAGCAGTGAAGGACAGGGGGTCTACGAGCAGTACGTC.

A single count supports this clone. The J gene is TRBJ2-7, the V gene TRBV7-2, with a possible D match to TRBD1 (6 bases). This CDR3 has 15 amino acids. Between the trimmed V and J ends, which lost 1 base and 1 base, there was a span of 11 bases. CDR1 SGHTA and CDR2 FQGNSA come from the germline V gene. CDR3 DNA sequence: TGTGCCAGCAGCTTAGACAGGGCTCCTTCCTACGAGCAGTACTTC. Protein product: CASSLDRAPSYEQYF.

The CDR3 coding sequence is TGTGCCTGGAGTTCAGACTCTGGAAACACCATATATTTT. Its translation: CAWSSDSGNTIYF. The rearrangement uses TRBV30 and TRBJ1-3; D ambiguous. Trimming took 2 bases from V and 0 from J, leaving 5 bases between them. The germline V gene encodes CDR1 GTSNPN and CDR2 SVGIG (reference sequence). CDR3 length equals 13 residues.

This rearrangement joins TRBV7-9 to TRBJ1-5; D gene unclear. Germline V lookup: CDR1 SEHNR, CDR2 FQNEAQ (reference sequence). V lost 4 bases and J lost 5, with 9 bases in between. This CDR3 contains 13 residues. DNA of the CDR3: TGTGCCAGCAGCTGGGGAGAATATCAGCCCCAGCATTTT. It is translated as CASSWGEYQPQHF.

The chain has TRBV12-5 and TRBJ2-5; D gene ambiguous. The V gene lost 1 base and the J gene lost 4 bases, with 7 bases spanning the gap. This CDR3 is 13 amino acids long. Germline V gene lookup returns CDR1 LGHNT and CDR2 FRNRAP. CDR3 residues: CASGLDGAETQYF. The CDR3 DNA is TGTGCTAGTGGTTTGGATGGAGCAGAGACCCAGTACTTC.

This clone was observed a handful of times. V gene TRBV6-1 combines with J gene TRBJ1-5; D is unresolved. V was clipped by 0 bases and J by 0 bases, with 6 bases between them. The CDR3 sequence is 15 residues long. CDR1 and CDR2 from the germline V gene are MNHNS and SASEGT. This CDR3 is CASSEAQFSNQPQHF. CDR3 DNA sequence: TGTGCCAGCAGTGAAGCGCAGTTTAGCAATCAGCCCCAGCATTTT.

The CDR3 reads CASSLRDSVGDRAGNTIYF. The CDR3 DNA sequence: TGTGCCAGCAGCTTGAGGGATTCCGTAGGTGACAGGGCTGGAAACACCATATATTTT. The V and J genes are TRBV7-6 and TRBJ1-3; 7 bases fit TRBD1. V shed 3 bases and J 2 bases; nucleotides not matched to a gene: 16. CDR1 is SGHVS and CDR2 is FNYEAQ in the germline V gene. The CDR3 covers 19 residues. The variable domain in full, with the rest retrieved from reference TRBV7-6 and TRBJ1-3, is GAGVSQSPRYKVTKRGQDVALRCDPISGHVSLYWYRQALGQGPEFLTYFNYEAQQDKSGLPNDRFSAERPEGSISTLTIQRTEQRDSAMYRCASSLRDSVGDRAGNTIYFGEGSWLTVV.

The genes are TRBV24-1 and TRBJ2-5, with a tentative D call TRBD2 (5 bases). This CDR3 has 15 amino acids. The V end was cut by 3 bases, the J end by 5 bases, with 15 bases between. In germline, CDR1 is KGHDR, CDR2 SFDVKD. The CDR3, as DNA: TGTGCCACCAGTGATACCCGGGCCCCGGGGGAGACCCAGTACTTC. Translated, it gives CATSDTRAPGETQYF.

The chain joins TRBV18 to TRBJ2-5, with TRBD1 matching over 7 bases. Germline loops: CDR1 KGHSH, CDR2 LQKENI. There are 17 residues in the CDR3. The V segment lost 4 bases and the J segment 4 bases; nucleotides outside the gene matches: 15. The CDR3 protein is CASSQLPLTGTGETQYF. DNA for the CDR3: TGTGCCAGCTCACAACTCCCATTGACAGGGACGGGAGAGACCCAGTACTTC. Variable domain in full (rest from reference TRBV18 and TRBJ2-5): NAGVMQNPRHLVRRRGQEARLRCSPMKGHSHVYWYRQLPEEGLKFMVYLQKENIIDESGMPKERFSAEFPKEGPSILRIQQVVRGDSAAYFCASSQLPLTGTGETQYFGPGTRLLVL.

CDR3 nucleotides: TGCGCCAGCAGCTTGGTGGGACAGGGGGCTGTTGAGCAGTTCTTC. The encoded protein is CASSLVGQGAVEQFF. The V and J genes are TRBV5-1 and TRBJ2-1, with 12 bases lining up with TRBD1. Germline loops: CDR1 SGHRS, CDR2 YFSETQ. There are 15 residues in the CDR3. V shed 0 bases, J shed 9 bases, and the junction held 4 bases outside the gene matches.

J is TRBJ1-1 and V is TRBV6-6; D gene unclear. This CDR3 comprises 14 residues. Germline CDR1 reads MNHNY; CDR2 reads SVGAGI (reference sequence). Trimming left V 1 base short and J 8 bases short, with 14 bases between. The CDR3 region is CASSYFHTEMEAFF. Written as DNA, the CDR3 is TGTGCCAGCAGTTACTTTCATACGGAGATGGAAGCTTTCTTT.

The chain couples TRBV6-5 to TRBJ1-1; D call uncertain. This CDR3 has 14 amino acids. CDR1 is MNHEY and CDR2 is SVGAGI in the germline V gene. Trimming stripped 6 bases from V and 0 bases from J, with 11 bases between. This chain's CDR3 is CASRARAMNTEAFF. The CDR3 DNA sequence: TGTGCCAGCAGGGCGCGGGCCATGAACACTGAAGCTTTCTTT.

This chain links TRBV28 with TRBJ1-4, with D possibly being TRBD1 (6 bases). The CDR3 totals 14 residues. The V gene's germline CDR1 is MDHEN and CDR2 SYDVKM. Trimming pared 4 bases from V and 3 bases from J, leaving 9 bases between. CDR3 DNA sequence: TGTGCCAGCAGTTACCAGGGGTCTAATGAAAAACTGTTTTTT. It translates to CASSYQGSNEKLFF.